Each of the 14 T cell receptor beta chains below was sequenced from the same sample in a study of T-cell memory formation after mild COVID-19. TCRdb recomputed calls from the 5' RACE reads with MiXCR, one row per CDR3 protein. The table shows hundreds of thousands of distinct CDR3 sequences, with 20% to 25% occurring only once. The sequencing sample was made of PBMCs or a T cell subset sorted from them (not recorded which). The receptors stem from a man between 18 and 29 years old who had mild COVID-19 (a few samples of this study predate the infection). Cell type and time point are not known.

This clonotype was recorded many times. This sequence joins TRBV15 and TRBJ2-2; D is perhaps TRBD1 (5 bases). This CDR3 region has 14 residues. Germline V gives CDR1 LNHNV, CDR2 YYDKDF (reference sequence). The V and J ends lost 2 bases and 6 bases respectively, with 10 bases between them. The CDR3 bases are TGTGCCACCAGCAGACAGGGAAGTGCCGGGGAGCTGTTTTTT. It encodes CATSRQGSAGELFF.

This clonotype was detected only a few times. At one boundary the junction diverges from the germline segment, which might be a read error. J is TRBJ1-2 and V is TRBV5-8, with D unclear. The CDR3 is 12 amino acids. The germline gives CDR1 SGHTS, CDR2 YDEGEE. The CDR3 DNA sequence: TGTGCCAGCAGCTCGGACTGGAATGGCCACACCTTC. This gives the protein CASSSDWNGHTF.

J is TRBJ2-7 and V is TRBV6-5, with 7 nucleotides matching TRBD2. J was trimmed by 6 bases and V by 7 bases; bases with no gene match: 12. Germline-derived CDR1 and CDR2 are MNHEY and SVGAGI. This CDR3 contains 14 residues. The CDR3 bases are TGTGCCAGCACTAGCGGACTCCTCTCTCTCGAGCAGTACTTC. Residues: CASTSGLLSLEQYF.

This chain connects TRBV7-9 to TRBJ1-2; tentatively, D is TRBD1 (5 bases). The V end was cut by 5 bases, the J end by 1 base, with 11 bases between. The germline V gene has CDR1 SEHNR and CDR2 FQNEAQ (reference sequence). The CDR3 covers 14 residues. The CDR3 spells CASSMKQVNYGYTF. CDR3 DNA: TGTGCCAGCAGCATGAAACAGGTTAACTATGGCTACACCTTC.

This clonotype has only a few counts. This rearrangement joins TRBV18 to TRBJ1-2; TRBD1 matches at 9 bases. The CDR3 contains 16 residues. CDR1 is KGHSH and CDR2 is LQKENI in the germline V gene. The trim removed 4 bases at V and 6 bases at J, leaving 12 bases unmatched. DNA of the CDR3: TGTGCCAGCTCACTCGGGACAGGGTCGTATATTCATGGCTACACCTTC. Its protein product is CASSLGTGSYIHGYTF.

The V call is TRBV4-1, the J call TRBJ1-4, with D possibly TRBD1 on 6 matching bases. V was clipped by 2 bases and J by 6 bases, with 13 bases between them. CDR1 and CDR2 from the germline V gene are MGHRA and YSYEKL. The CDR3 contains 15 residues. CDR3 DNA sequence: TGCGCCAGCAGCCAATTCTACAGGGAGGATGAAAAACTGTTTTTT. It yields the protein CASSQFYREDEKLFF.

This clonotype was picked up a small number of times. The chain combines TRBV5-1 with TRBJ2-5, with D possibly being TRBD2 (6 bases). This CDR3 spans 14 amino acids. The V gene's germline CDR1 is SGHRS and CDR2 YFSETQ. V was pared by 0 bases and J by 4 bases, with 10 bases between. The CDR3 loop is CASSLAPGGETQYF. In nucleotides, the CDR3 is TGCGCCAGCAGCTTGGCCCCCGGGGGAGAGACCCAGTACTTC.

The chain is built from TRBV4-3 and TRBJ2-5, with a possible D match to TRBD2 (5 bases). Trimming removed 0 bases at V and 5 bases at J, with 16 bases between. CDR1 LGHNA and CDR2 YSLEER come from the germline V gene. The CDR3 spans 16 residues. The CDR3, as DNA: TGCGCCAGCAGCCAAGATTTCGAACTAGGCGGGGAGACCCAGTACTTC. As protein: CASSQDFELGGETQYF.

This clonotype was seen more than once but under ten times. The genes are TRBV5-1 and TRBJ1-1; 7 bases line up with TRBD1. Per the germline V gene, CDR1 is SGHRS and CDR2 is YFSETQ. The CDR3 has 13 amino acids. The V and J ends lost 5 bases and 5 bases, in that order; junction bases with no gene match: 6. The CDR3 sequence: CASRTGDRTEAFF. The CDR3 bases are TGCGCCAGCAGAACAGGGGACAGAACTGAAGCTTTCTTT.

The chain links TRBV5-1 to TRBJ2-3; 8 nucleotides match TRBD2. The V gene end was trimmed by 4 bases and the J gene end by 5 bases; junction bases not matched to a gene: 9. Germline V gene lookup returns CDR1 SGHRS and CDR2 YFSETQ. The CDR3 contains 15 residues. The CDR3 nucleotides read TGCGCCAGCAGCCGCGGGACTAGGGGCGAAGATACGCAGTATTTT. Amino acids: CASSRGTRGEDTQYF.

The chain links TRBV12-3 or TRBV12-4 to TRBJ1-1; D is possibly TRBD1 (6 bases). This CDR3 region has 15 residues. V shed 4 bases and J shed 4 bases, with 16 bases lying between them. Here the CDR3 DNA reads TGTGCCAGCAGTTCTACCTACAGGGATGGCACTGAAGCTTTCTTT. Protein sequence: CASSSTYRDGTEAFF.

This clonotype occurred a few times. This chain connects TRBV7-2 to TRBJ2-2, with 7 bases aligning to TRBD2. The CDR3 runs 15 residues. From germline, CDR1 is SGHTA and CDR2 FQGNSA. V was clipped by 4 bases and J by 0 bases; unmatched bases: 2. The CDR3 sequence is CASSSGLSNTGELFF. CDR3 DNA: TGTGCCAGCAGCTCGGGACTATCGAACACCGGGGAGCTGTTTTTT.

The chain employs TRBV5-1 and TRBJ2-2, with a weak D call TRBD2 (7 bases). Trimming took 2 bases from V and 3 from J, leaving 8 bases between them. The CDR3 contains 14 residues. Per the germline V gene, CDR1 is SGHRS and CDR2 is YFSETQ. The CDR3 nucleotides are TGCGCCAGCAGCTTCGGGGGGCACACCGGGGAGCTGTTTTTT. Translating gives CASSFGGHTGELFF.

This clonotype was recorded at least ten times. The CDR3 loop reads CASSLGGGMNTEAFF. Written as DNA, the CDR3 is TGTGCCAGCAGTTTGGGGGGCGGAATGAACACTGAAGCTTTCTTT. This sequence joins TRBV7-3 and TRBJ1-1; D is perhaps TRBD1 (6 bases). V dropped 6 bases and J dropped 0 bases, with 14 bases sitting between them. Germline V CDR1 and CDR2: SGHTA, FQGTGA. The length of the CDR3 is 15 residues.